The 7 T cell receptor beta chains presented below share a single source sample, sequenced in a study of blood T cell repertoires in COVID-19. Data came from immunoSEQ multiplex PCR; TCRdb stores just in-frame clones and leaves some out. Of 180,000 or so clones in the sample, more than 75% were seen once. Sequences were obtained from peripheral blood. The receptors here all came from a person in their 70s with COVID-19, enrolled during active disease.

The chain is built from TRBV3-1 (or the pseudogene TRBV3-2) and TRBJ2-3; D ambiguous. Germline V CDR1 and CDR2: LGHDT, YNNKEL (reference sequence). The CDR3 is 13 residues long. Trimming cost V 1 base and J 6 bases, with 8 bases left between them. In DNA, the CDR3 is TGTGCCAGCAGCCAAGGTCGGAGCGATACGCAGTATTTT. Its translation: CASSQGRSDTQYF.

The rearrangement joins TRBV19 to TRBJ1-1, with D unresolved. The CDR3 consists of 13 residues. The ends were cut back, 0 bases at V and 4 bases at J, with 6 bases in the middle. Germline V CDR1 and CDR2: LNHDA, SQIVND (reference sequence). DNA of the CDR3: TGTGCCAGTAGTATAGATCTAAGCACTGAAGCTTTCTTT. Translated: CASSIDLSTEAFF.

The table lists this clone with a few counts. The chain carries TRBV28 and TRBJ1-5; the match to TRBD1 covers 8 bases. The CDR3 is made up of 16 amino acids. The V segment lost 1 base and the J segment 9 bases; nucleotides outside the gene matches: 11. Per germline, CDR1 MDHEN and CDR2 SYDVKM. The CDR3 DNA is TGTGCCAGCAGTTTATACAGAGACAGGGGACCTTGGCCCCAGCATTTT. Translation: CASSLYRDRGPWPQHF.

This rearrangement joins TRBV6-5 to TRBJ2-7, with 7 bases that match TRBD2. The CDR3 is made up of 13 amino acids. Germline V gene data show CDR1 as MNHEY and CDR2 as SVGAGI. The J segment lost 4 bases and the V segment lost 5 bases, leaving 5 bases of the junction unmatched. The CDR3 DNA follows: TGTGCCAGCAGTCCTCCCGGGGGGTACGAGCAGTACTTC. Translating gives CASSPPGGYEQYF.

The chain carries TRBV7-8 and TRBJ1-1; D may be TRBD1 (5 bases). V dropped 5 bases and J dropped 8 bases, with 21 bases sitting between them. The CDR3 loop spans 15 amino acids. Germline V gene data show CDR1 as SGHVS and CDR2 as FQNEAQ. The CDR3 loop reads CASSPRGVGTYEAFF. The CDR3 bases are TGTGCCAGCAGCCCCCGAGGGGTGGGGACTTACGAAGCTTTCTTT. The full variable domain, with the rest looked up from reference TRBV7-8 and TRBJ1-1, is GAGVSQSPRYKVAKRGQDVALRCDPISGHVSLFWYQQALGQGPEFLTYFQNEAQLDKSGLPSDRFFAERPEGSVSTLKIQRTQQEDSAVYLCASSPRGVGTYEAFFGQGTRLTVV.

The chain employs TRBV6-6 and TRBJ1-1; D possibly corresponds to TRBD1 (5 bases). CDR3 length: 15 residues. The germline gives CDR1 MNHNY, CDR2 SVGAGI (reference sequence). V was pared by 6 bases and J by 2 bases, with 16 bases between. The CDR3 reads CASRVREGLNTEAFF. The CDR3 DNA reads as TGTGCCAGCAGGGTACGGGAGGGGCTAAACACTGAAGCTTTCTTT.

The chain carries TRBV4-1 and TRBJ2-4, with D uncertain. V was trimmed by 4 bases and J by 0 bases, leaving 10 bases between them. In germline, CDR1 is MGHRA, CDR2 YSYEKL. This CDR3 is 15 amino acids long. The CDR3: CASSRLQLAKNIQYF. The CDR3 DNA follows: TGCGCCAGCAGCCGCCTACAGCTAGCCAAAAACATTCAGTACTTC.